A selection of T cell receptor beta chains follows, all from one sample in a study of response to subunit inactivated influenza vaccine. TCRdb reprocessed the RT-PCR reads via MiXCR and lists one record per CDR3 protein. The data hold about 540,000 distinct CDR3 sequences, with under 30% observed a single time. This sample was also put to use in a study of T cells expressing NK-cell markers.

The sample in question was CD4+ T cells sorted from PBMCs, obtained 11 to 12 days after vaccination. The receptors originated from a man over 45 who received an inactivated influenza vaccine. The CDR3 runs from the conserved cysteine through the conserved F or W. The D gene is left open where the match is weak. The size of a clone is reported for some rows only, either as once, few or many, or as a class for expanded clones.

V gene	clone size	J gene	D gene	CDR3 DNA	CDR3 protein
TRBV6-1	few	TRBJ1-6	.	TGTGCCAGCAGTGAAAGGAGCTATAATTCACCCCTCCACTTT	CASSERSYNSPLHF
TRBV20-1	.	TRBJ2-5	.	TGCAGTGCTCGTCCGGGCCGCCTGGAGACCCAGTACTTC	CSARPGRLETQYF
TRBV10-3	few	TRBJ2-3	TRBD1	TGTGCCTACGGACAGGGGGAAGAAGATACGCAGTATTTT	CAYGQGEEDTQYF
TRBV7-7	.	TRBJ2-1	TRBD2	TGTGCTAGCAGCTTAGCGCAGCCTAGCGGGGGGGCCCATGAGCAGTTCTTC	CASSLAQPSGGAHEQFF
TRBV3-1	.	TRBJ2-1	.	TGTGCCAGCAGCTCTACATGGGAATCCTACAATGAGCAGTTCTTC	CASSSTWESYNEQFF
TRBV29-1	many	TRBJ1-1	.	.	CSVRARELNTEAFF
TRBV20-1	.	TRBJ2-5	.	TGCAGTGCTAGAACAGGCTACCAAGAGACCCAGTACTTC	CSARTGYQETQYF
TRBV7-9	few	TRBJ2-5	.	TGTGCCAGCAGCTTGGGTCATAAAGGGCCGACCCAGTACTTC	CASSLGHKGPTQYF
TRBV3-1	.	TRBJ2-5	.	TGTGCCAGCAGAAACTACCCCACAGGGCCACCGGGACAAGAGACCCAGTACTTC	CASRNYPTGPPGQETQYF
TRBV20-1	.	TRBJ2-7	TRBD2	TGCAGTGCTAGAGAGGGAATTTTGACTAGCGGGAATTACGAGCAGTACTTC	CSAREGILTSGNYEQYF
TRBV29-1	.	TRBJ2-3	.	TGCAGCACAAATGATGGGGGCTTTCACACAGATACGCAGTATTTT	CSTNDGGFHTDTQYF
TRBV7-6	few	TRBJ2-5	.	TGTGCCAGCAGCTTAAGTGTCGTTGAGACCCAGTACTTC	CASSLSVVETQYF
TRBV6-2/TRBV6-3	.	TRBJ2-5	TRBD2	TGTGCCAGCAGTCCCCGGCAACTAGCGGGGCAAGAGACCCAGTACTTC	CASSPRQLAGQETQYF
TRBV12-3/TRBV12-4	.	TRBJ2-5	.	TGTGCCAGCAGTTTGAGGACGCTCCAAGAGACCCAGTACTTC	CASSLRTLQETQYF
TRBV28	.	TRBJ2-7	TRBD1	TGTGCCAGCAGCACCCCTGGACAGGGTTCCTACGAGCAGTACTTC	CASSTPGQGSYEQYF
TRBV6-5	.	TRBJ2-5	.	TGTGCCAGCAGTTACGGAACAGGGAGTATTTCGGAGTACTTC	CASSYGTGSISEYF
TRBV3-1	once	TRBJ2-7	.	TGTGCCAGCAGCCAAGCGGTGGGGGCTAACGAGCAGTACTTC	CASSQAVGANEQYF
TRBV7-9	.	TRBJ1-2	.	TGTGCCAGCAGCCCACTAACGGGGGCGCGCGGCTACACCTTC	CASSPLTGARGYTF
TRBV11-2	.	TRBJ2-1	TRBD2	TGTGCCAGCAGCTTACAACTAGCGGGGGGGACCTACAATGAGCAGTTCTTC	CASSLQLAGGTYNEQFF
TRBV27	.	TRBJ2-1	TRBD1	TGTGCCAGCAGAAACAGGGGGCGCGCCTACAATGAGCAGTTCTTC	CASRNRGRAYNEQFF
TRBV28	.	TRBJ1-5	.	TGTGCCAGCAGTTCAGGGGTAGAGCCCCAGCATTTT	CASSSGVEPQHF
TRBV2	.	TRBJ2-5	.	TGTGCCAGCAGTTATGACCCTAGCGTTCAAGAGACCCAGTACTTC	CASSYDPSVQETQYF
TRBV12-3/TRBV12-4	.	TRBJ2-2	TRBD2	TGTGCCAGCACACCGACTAGCGTTCTTAACACCGGGGAGCTGTTTTTT	CASTPTSVLNTGELFF
TRBV5-5	few	TRBJ2-5	.	TGTGCCAGCAGCTTGAGTTCCCCTTCTGACAGCCTCCAAGAGACCCAGTACTTC	CASSLSSPSDSLQETQYF
TRBV20-1	.	TRBJ2-1	.	TGCAGTGCCAGAGGTATAGGAAGAGGGTACAATGAGCAGTTCTTC	CSARGIGRGYNEQFF
TRBV10-2	.	TRBJ1-2	TRBD1	TGCGCCAGCAGTCCCGGGACAGGGGGCTTATATGGCTACACCTTC	CASSPGTGGLYGYTF
TRBV4-1	few	TRBJ2-5	.	TGCGCCAGCAGCCAAGTAACGGGCGCGGAGACCCAGTACTTC	CASSQVTGAETQYF
TRBV7-8	.	TRBJ2-1	.	TGTGCCAGCAGCTTTGCCGGGACTCAATACAATGAGCAGTTCTTC	CASSFAGTQYNEQFF
TRBV7-3	.	TRBJ2-3	TRBD2	TGTGCCAGCAGCTTTATGGGACTAGGCACAGATACGCAGTATTTT	CASSFMGLGTDTQYF
TRBV20-1	few	TRBJ1-2	.	TGCAGTGCTAGACGCTTCGGCAGGAGGGACTATGGCTACACCTTC	CSARRFGRRDYGYTF
TRBV20-1	.	TRBJ2-3	.	TGCAGTGCCAGTAGGACAGTCTTGGATACGCAGTATTTT	CSASRTVLDTQYF
TRBV6-5	few	TRBJ1-6	.	TGTGCCAGCAGCCAAAACTCCGGGACCCTCCACTTT	CASSQNSGTLHF
TRBV7-2	.	TRBJ2-7	.	TGTGCCAGCAGCTCCCCCTTCGGTGCGCGCGAGCAGTACTTC	CASSSPFGAREQYF
TRBV3-1	.	TRBJ2-1	.	TGTGCCAGCAGGACGGCCTTAAACCGTGAGCAGTTCTTC	CASRTALNREQFF
TRBV19	.	TRBJ2-1	TRBD2	TGTGCCAGTAGTATAGAGGCTAGCGGTACTTACAATGAGCAGTTCTTC	CASSIEASGTYNEQFF
TRBV12-3/TRBV12-4	many	TRBJ2-1	.	TGTGCCAGCAGTTTAGTAGGTCCCCCCAATGAGCAGTTCTTC	CASSLVGPPNEQFF
TRBV5-1	.	TRBJ2-5	TRBD1	TGCGCCAGCAGCTGGGGGACAGGGCGAGAGACCCAGTACTTC	CASSWGTGRETQYF
TRBV27	.	TRBJ2-3	.	TGTGCCAGCAGTCACCCCACAGATACGCAGTATTTT	CASSHPTDTQYF
TRBV24-1	few	TRBJ2-7	TRBD2	TGTGCCACCAGTCAAGCGGGGGGCTACGAGCAGTACTTC	CATSQAGGYEQYF
TRBV11-2	once	TRBJ2-3	.	TGTGCCAGCAGCCGCTGGACATCTTTCACAGATACGCAGTATTTT	CASSRWTSFTDTQYF
TRBV12-3/TRBV12-4	few	TRBJ2-6	.	TGTGCCAGCAGTTCGGGCACTGGGGCCAACGTCCTGACTTTC	CASSSGTGANVLTF
TRBV20-1	few	TRBJ1-2	TRBD1	TGCAGTGCGCACGACCTAGGGGGCAGCTATGGCTACACCTTC	CSAHDLGGSYGYTF